This passage covers 32 T cell receptor beta chains from one sample sequenced in a study of T cell responses to AZD1222 COVID-19 vaccine. Only in-frame clones appear in the TCRdb table, and some are missing; sequencing was by immunoSEQ multiplex PCR. The profile shows about 150,000 clones, roughly 90% of them singletons. Sequences were derived from peripheral blood, sampled on day 0 of AZD1222 vaccination. These receptors all come from an adult in good health.

The chain joins TRBV6-2 or TRBV6-3 to TRBJ2-2, with TRBD1 identical over 8 bases. The length of the CDR3 is 14 residues. Germline CDR1 and CDR2: MNHEY and SVGEGT. After removal of 5 bases from V and 4 bases from J, the junction contained 3 bases not matched to a gene. The CDR3 DNA follows: TGTGCCAGCAGTCGACAGGGGCCCACCGGGGAGCTGTTTTTT. Its protein product is CASSRQGPTGELFF.

This rearrangement joins TRBV6-5 to TRBJ2-2; D remains ambiguous. Germline V gene sequence: CDR1 MNHEY, CDR2 SVGAGI. This CDR3 spans 16 amino acids. Between the trimmed V and J ends, which lost 0 bases and 6 bases, there was a span of 14 bases. The CDR3: CASSYSTITIPGELFF. CDR3 DNA: TGTGCCAGCAGTTACTCGACGATAACTATCCCCGGGGAGCTGTTTTTT.

The chain recombines TRBV3-1 (or the pseudogene TRBV3-2) with TRBJ1-4; 10 nucleotides agree with TRBD1. The V and J ends lost 4 bases and 6 bases, in that order; junction bases with no gene match: 5. CDR3 size: 15 residues. Germline CDR1 is LGHDT and CDR2 is YNNKEL (reference sequence). The DNA of the CDR3 is TGTGCCAGCAGCCGATTCGGGACAGGGGATGAAAAACTGTTTTTT. This gives the protein CASSRFGTGDEKLFF.

This clone was recorded a few times. In nucleotides, the CDR3 is TGTGCCAGCAGCTTAAACACCGGGGAGCTGTTTTTT. Amino acids: CASSLNTGELFF. The chain employs TRBV13 and TRBJ2-2; D ambiguous. The germline gives CDR1 PRHDT, CDR2 FYEKMQ (reference sequence). CDR3 length: 12 amino acids. Trimming cost V 2 bases and J 2 bases, with 0 bases left between them.

The chain has TRBV7-8 and TRBJ2-7; TRBD1 matches 8 bases. V shed 1 base, J shed 6 bases, and the junction held 8 bases outside the gene matches. The CDR3 runs to 15 residues. CDR1 and CDR2 (germline): SGHVS, FQNEAQ. This CDR3 reads CASSLVGQGRGEQYF. DNA for the CDR3: TGTGCCAGCAGCTTAGTAGGACAGGGTCGGGGCGAGCAGTACTTC.

On this clone itself: The limits of the CDR3 on the DNA are not certain, so only TCRdb's listed CDR3 is given. The V and J genes are TRBV5-6 and TRBJ1-1; the table's D call, TRBD1, was not checked against the DNA. The length of the CDR3 is 12 amino acids, counting both ends. Germline V gene lookup returns CDR1 SGHDT and CDR2 YYEEEE. CDR3 residues: CASSWGQGATFF.

V and J are TRBV4-1 and TRBJ2-3, with D maybe TRBD2 (6 bases). Per germline, CDR1 MGHRA and CDR2 YSYEKL. This CDR3 has 15 residues. With 5 bases removed from V and 2 bases from J, the gap between germline ends came to 14 bases. The CDR3 protein is CASSKRDFSTDTQYF. As DNA, the CDR3 is TGCGCCAGCAGCAAGAGGGACTTCTCCACAGATACGCAGTATTTT.

This chain joins TRBV29-1 and TRBJ1-4; D is possibly TRBD1 (5 bases). The V gene's germline CDR1 is SQVTM and CDR2 ANQGSEA. V lost 6 bases and J lost 5, with 10 bases in between. This CDR3 region has 12 residues. CDR3 coding DNA: TGCAGCGTCAGGGCGGGAAATGAAAAACTGTTTTTT. Its translation: CSVRAGNEKLFF.

The V call is TRBV7-3, the J call TRBJ1-1; D gene unclear. The CDR3 loop spans 13 amino acids. Trimming removed 1 base at V and 6 bases at J, with 9 bases between. Germline CDR1 and CDR2: SGHTA and FQGTGA. This CDR3 is CASSLNVQAEAFF. CDR3 nucleotide sequence: TGTGCCAGCAGCTTAAACGTTCAGGCTGAAGCTTTCTTT.

The chain is built from TRBV10-3 and TRBJ2-6; TRBD2 agrees at 7 bases. The V segment lost 3 bases and the J segment 0 bases; nucleotides outside the gene matches: 2. The length of the CDR3 is 16 residues. From germline, CDR1 is ENHRY and CDR2 SYGVKD. Here the CDR3 reads CAISDRGVSGANVLTF. The CDR3 nucleotides are TGTGCCATCAGTGATCGGGGGGTCTCTGGGGCCAACGTCCTGACTTTC.

This chain links TRBV6-2 or TRBV6-3 with TRBJ1-5; D is ambiguous. Trimming shortened V by 5 bases and J by 1 base, and 6 bases separated the two germline ends. Germline loops: CDR1 MNHEY, CDR2 SVGEGT. The CDR3 is 13 residues long. CDR3 sequence (DNA): TGTGCCAGCAGTCACCAGAGCAATCAGCCCCAGCATTTT. It encodes CASSHQSNQPQHF.

The J gene is TRBJ2-7, the V gene TRBV5-4; perhaps TRBD1 as D (6 bases). The CDR3 extends over 15 amino acids. The V gene lost 1 base and the J gene lost 6 bases, with 17 bases spanning the gap. Germline V lookup: CDR1 SGHNT, CDR2 YYREEE (reference sequence). This CDR3 reads CASSLRFEGEIEQYF. CDR3 coding DNA: TGTGCCAGCAGCTTGAGGTTTGAGGGGGAAATCGAGCAGTACTTC.

The V call is TRBV5-1, the J call TRBJ2-1; 8 bases line up with TRBD1. V gave up 4 bases and J gave up 6 bases; unmatched junction bases: 12. This CDR3 has 16 residues. Germline CDR1 SGHRS, CDR2 YFSETQ. CDR3 DNA: TGCGCCAGCAGCCCGGACCCCGGACAGGGCGGCAATGAGCAGTTCTTC. This gives the protein CASSPDPGQGGNEQFF.

Only a few counts were recorded for this clone. The J gene is TRBJ1-6, the V gene TRBV12-3 or TRBV12-4; possibly TRBD1 for D (5 bases). Between the trimmed V and J ends, which lost 7 bases and 10 bases, there was a span of 14 bases. The CDR3 is 13 residues long. The CDR3 coding sequence is TGTGCCAGCACCCTTAGGGGCGACTCACCCCTCCACTTT. Translated, it gives CASTLRGDSPLHF.

For the CDR3, the DNA is TGTGCCAGCAGTTTATCTGGCTTTGGCTACACCTTC. It specifies CASSLSGFGYTF. This rearrangement joins TRBV27 to TRBJ1-2; D unclear. There are 12 residues in the CDR3. The ends were cut back, 0 bases at V and 7 bases at J, with 6 bases in the middle. Germline V gene data show CDR1 as MNHEY and CDR2 as SMNVEV (reference sequence).

This rearrangement joins TRBV6-1 to TRBJ2-1; D is undetermined. Germline CDR1 MNHNS, CDR2 SASEGT. The V gene lost 1 base and the J gene lost 5 bases, with 6 bases spanning the gap. This CDR3 has 13 residues. DNA for the CDR3: TGTGCCAGCAGTGAAGTCGTCCACAATGAGCAGTTCTTC. Its protein is CASSEVVHNEQFF.

This clone has a handful of counts. Different DNA sequences within this sample yield the same CDR3. This chain links TRBV7-2 with TRBJ2-7; D is tentatively TRBD1 or TRBD2 (5 bases each). Trimming pared 1 base from V and 6 bases from J, leaving 7 bases between. CDR1 SGHTA and CDR2 FQGNSA come from the germline V gene. This CDR3 region has 12 residues. CDR3 coding DNA: TGTGCCAGCAGCTTAGGGGGGACCGAGCAGTACTTC. Protein: CASSLGGTEQYF.

This clone turned up a few times. This chain uses TRBV5-1 with TRBJ1-4; 11 bases fit TRBD1. CDR1 and CDR2 (germline): SGHRS, YFSETQ. CDR3 size: 17 residues. Trimming cost V 0 bases and J 8 bases; bases outside gene matches: 9. CDR3 in DNA: TGCGCCAGCAGCTTGGGACTGCCGGGACAGGGGGGCGAAAAACTGTTTTTT. Its translation is CASSLGLPGQGGEKLFF.

The chain is built from TRBV28 and TRBJ1-4; D is possibly TRBD1 (5 bases). The germline gives CDR1 MDHEN, CDR2 SYDVKM. This CDR3 is 16 amino acids long. Between the trimmed V and J ends, which lost 7 bases and 10 bases, there was a span of 25 bases. The CDR3: CASNSGAASGEGKLFF. The CDR3 nucleotides are TGTGCCAGCAATTCCGGGGCCGCATCGGGGGAAGGAAAACTGTTTTTT.

This clone has a count of ten or more. This sequence joins TRBV5-1 and TRBJ1-1, with D uncertain. The CDR3 contains 10 residues. Germline V gene sequence: CDR1 SGHRS, CDR2 YFSETQ. V was trimmed by 0 bases and J by 11 bases, leaving 5 bases between them. CDR3 bases: TGCGCCAGCAGCTTGGGGGAGGCTTTCTTT. Translated, it gives CASSLGEAFF.

This clone is a singleton in its sample. J is TRBJ2-7 and V is TRBV9; D perhaps matches TRBD2 (5 bases). The CDR3 consists of 14 residues. Germline values: CDR1 SGDLS, CDR2 YYNGEE. Trimming cost V 3 bases and J 1 base, with 11 bases left between them. This CDR3 is CASSERTDSYEQYF. The CDR3 nucleotides read TGTGCCAGCAGCGAGCGGACGGATTCCTACGAGCAGTACTTC.

The genes are TRBV7-8 and TRBJ2-1; D is possibly TRBD1 (5 bases). Germline lookup yields CDR1 SGHVS and CDR2 FQNEAQ. This CDR3 is built from 16 residues. Trimming took off 0 bases at V and 8 bases at J, with 17 bases between the two ends. In DNA, the CDR3 is TGTGCCAGCAGCTTAGCCCTCCAGGGAAGGAAGGATGAGCAGTTCTTC. Translation: CASSLALQGRKDEQFF.

The chain joins TRBV6-2 or TRBV6-3 to TRBJ2-1, with TRBD1 matching over 9 bases. The CDR3 runs to 16 residues. Germline V gives CDR1 MNHEY, CDR2 SVGEGT. Trimming removed 1 base from V and 6 bases from J; junction bases left unmatched: 7. The CDR3: CASSYYRDRAINEQFF. The CDR3 nucleotides read TGTGCCAGCAGTTACTACCGGGACAGGGCCATCAATGAGCAGTTCTTC.

This clone was recorded a few times. The chain is built from TRBV14 and TRBJ1-1; no definite D call. The CDR3 spans 14 residues. Trimming removed 9 bases at V and 1 base at J, with 15 bases between. CDR1 and CDR2 (germline): SGHDN, FVKESK. CDR3 residues: CASKETTSNTEAFF. As DNA, the CDR3 is TGTGCCAGTAAAGAGACAACTTCGAACACTGAAGCTTTCTTT.

Only one count was recorded for this clone. The chain couples TRBV2 to TRBJ2-7; D is unresolved. The V gene's germline CDR1 is SNHLY and CDR2 FYNNEI. This CDR3 region has 12 residues. V lost 5 bases, J lost 0 bases, and 5 bases lay in between. CDR3 in amino acids: CASSYGSYEQYF. For the CDR3, the DNA is TGTGCCAGCAGTTACGGCTCCTACGAGCAGTACTTC.

The chain couples TRBV5-6 to TRBJ2-1, with TRBD2 identical over 11 bases. CDR1 is SGHDT, CDR2 YYEEEE, per germline. CDR3 size: 16 residues. V gave up 0 bases and J gave up 4 bases; unmatched junction bases: 3. For the CDR3, the DNA is TGTGCCAGCAGCTTGGCCCCTAGCGGGGGGTACAATGAGCAGTTCTTC. Its protein product is CASSLAPSGGYNEQFF. The full variable domain, with the rest looked up from reference TRBV5-6 and TRBJ2-1, is DAGVTQSPTHLIKTRGQQVTLRCSPKSGHDTVSWYQQALGQGPQFIFQYYEEEERQRGNFPDRFSGHQFPNYSSELNVNALLLGDSALYLCASSLAPSGGYNEQFFGPGTRLTVL.

The V and J genes are TRBV28 and TRBJ1-2; weak D call: TRBD1 (5 bases). Germline V gene data show CDR1 as MDHEN and CDR2 as SYDVKM. The CDR3 is 14 amino acids. V gave up 5 bases and J gave up 6 bases, with 16 bases separating them. The CDR3 spells CASSLRPRGDGYTF. The CDR3 DNA is TGTGCCAGCAGTCTACGCCCTAGGGGAGATGGCTACACCTTC.

The chain uses TRBV2 and TRBJ1-2; no firm D call. Trimming took off 2 bases at V and 5 bases at J, with 9 bases between the two ends. CDR1 and CDR2 from the germline V gene are SNHLY and FYNNEI. CDR3 size: 13 residues. Here the CDR3 reads CASSESGPYGYTF. CDR3 coding DNA: TGTGCCAGCAGTGAATCAGGTCCATATGGCTACACCTTC.

The chain couples TRBV5-1 to TRBJ1-4, with no clear D. The CDR3 covers 17 residues. V was trimmed by 4 bases and J by 8 bases, leaving 24 bases between them. CDR1 is SGHRS and CDR2 is YFSETQ in the germline V gene. The CDR3 loop reads CASSGGAKTSPREKLFF. The DNA of the CDR3 is TGCGCCAGCAGCGGCGGCGCTAAGACTTCCCCCCGGGAAAAACTGTTTTTT.

The V gene is TRBV28, the J gene TRBJ1-1; no firm D call. V gave up 1 base and J gave up 0 bases, with 12 bases separating them. Per germline, CDR1 MDHEN and CDR2 SYDVKM. The CDR3 is 16 residues long. CDR3 sequence (DNA): TGTGCCAGCAGTTTATTGTCAGGCACTTTGAACACTGAAGCTTTCTTT. Translation: CASSLLSGTLNTEAFF.

The chain has TRBV11-3 and TRBJ2-1; D uncertain. The CDR3 length is 13 residues. Germline V gene sequence: CDR1 SGHNT, CDR2 YENEEA. V was cut by 4 bases and J by 0 bases, with 4 bases left in between. CDR3 region: CASSSASYNEQFF. The CDR3 nucleotides read TGTGCCAGCAGCTCTGCCTCCTACAATGAGCAGTTCTTC.

This clone was counted only a few times. This rearrangement joins TRBV3-1 (or the pseudogene TRBV3-2) to TRBJ2-1, with a possible D match to TRBD2 (6 bases). There are 16 residues in the CDR3. Trimming left V 3 bases short and J 0 bases short, with 12 bases between. Per the germline V gene, CDR1 is LGHDT and CDR2 is YNNKEL (reference sequence). Written as DNA, the CDR3 is TGTGCCAGCAGCCAGTTATCCGGGAGCTCCTACAATGAGCAGTTCTTC. As protein: CASSQLSGSSYNEQFF.